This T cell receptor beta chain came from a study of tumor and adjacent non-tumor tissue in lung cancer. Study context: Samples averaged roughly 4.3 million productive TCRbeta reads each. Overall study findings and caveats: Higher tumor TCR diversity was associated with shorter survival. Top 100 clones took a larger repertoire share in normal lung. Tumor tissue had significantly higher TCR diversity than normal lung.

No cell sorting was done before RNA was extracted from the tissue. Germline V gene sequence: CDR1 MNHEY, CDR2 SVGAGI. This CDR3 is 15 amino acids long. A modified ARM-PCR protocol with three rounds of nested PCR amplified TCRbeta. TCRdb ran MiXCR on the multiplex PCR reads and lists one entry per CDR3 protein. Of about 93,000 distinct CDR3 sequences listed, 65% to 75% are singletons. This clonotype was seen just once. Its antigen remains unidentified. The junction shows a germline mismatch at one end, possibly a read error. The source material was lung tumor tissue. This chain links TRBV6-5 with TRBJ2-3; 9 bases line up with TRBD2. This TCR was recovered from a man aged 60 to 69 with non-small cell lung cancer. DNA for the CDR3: TGTGCCAGCAGCATTAGCGGGAGAGGGCCAGATACGCAGTACTTT. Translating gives CASSISGRGPDTQYF.